The TCR beta chain described here comes from a study of shared clonotypes between healthy human individuals. Points on this clone: Its antigen is currently unknown.

Overall study findings and caveats: Several donors held about 5% of naive CD4 clonotypes in common. Among non-shared clonotypes, generation probabilities were lower than among those shared by all four donors.

Sequencing was performed with immunoSEQ multiplex PCR; in TCRdb, only in-frame clones are kept and a portion is missing. The sample has around 980,000 clones; 75% to 85% are singletons. The sequence derives from a man aged 18-30 years in good health. Some clones in this sample may be carry-over from other donors' samples. Input material: memory CD4+ T cells from PBMCs. Described subset: CD45RA-negative fraction.

The CDR3, as DNA: TGCAGCATGACTAGTCCGGGGAATGAGCAGTTCTTC. It encodes CSMTSPGNEQFF. The chain links TRBV29-1 to TRBJ2-1; the D gene is possibly TRBD2 (6 bases). CDR1 is SQVTM, CDR2 ANQGSEA, per germline. CDR3 length equals 12 residues. The V end lost 8 bases, the J end lost 7 bases, and 15 bases lay between the germline ends.